A single sample gave rise to the 25 T cell receptor beta chains below, sequenced in a study of shared clonotypes between healthy human individuals. Assay: immunoSEQ multiplex PCR; the TCRdb copy retains only in-frame clones and omits some. The data contain some 1 million clones, about 75% of them singletons. Material: memory CD4+ T cells sorted from blood. The subset denotes: CD45RA-negative fraction. The receptors shown here come from a man aged 18 to 35 in good health.

This clone has more than one count but fewer than ten. The chain recombines TRBV5-1 with TRBJ1-2, with TRBD1 matching 10 bases. The V and J ends lost 3 bases and 6 bases, in that order; junction bases with no gene match: 5. The CDR3 is 14 amino acids. In germline, CDR1 is SGHRS, CDR2 YFSETQ. The CDR3 sequence: CASSSGQGVDGYTF. Written as DNA, the CDR3 is TGCGCCAGCAGCTCTGGACAGGGGGTAGATGGCTACACCTTC.

This clone was seen just once. V is TRBV6-6 and J is TRBJ1-6, with 8 bases fitting TRBD1. Per germline, CDR1 MNHNY and CDR2 SVGAGI (reference sequence). The junction had 9 bases not matched to a gene; V was cut back by 6 bases and J by 11 bases. The CDR3 is 14 amino acids. CDR3 nucleotide sequence: TGTGCCAGCAGAGGACAGGGTGAAAGGACACCCCTCCACTTT. Its translation: CASRGQGERTPLHF.

V usage is TRBV5-6 and J usage is TRBJ2-5; D might be TRBD2 (6 bases). Germline lookup yields CDR1 SGHDT and CDR2 YYEEEE. The V end was cut by 2 bases, the J end by 5 bases, with 22 bases between. The CDR3 extends over 17 amino acids. The CDR3 bases are TGTGCCAGCAGCTTTTTCGGGCAAGGGGAGGTTAAGGAGACCCAGTACTTC. Amino acids: CASSFFGQGEVKETQYF.

The chain couples TRBV7-2 to TRBJ2-5; D is perhaps TRBD1 (6 bases). Germline V lookup: CDR1 SGHTA, CDR2 FQGNSA. V dropped 1 base and J dropped 4 bases, with 7 bases sitting between them. The CDR3 is made up of 13 amino acids. The CDR3 sequence is CASSLETGETQYF. As DNA, the CDR3 is TGTGCCAGCAGCTTAGAGACAGGAGAGACCCAGTACTTC.

The chain employs TRBV5-1 and TRBJ2-1; the D call may be TRBD1 or TRBD2 (5 bases each). The V gene lost 4 bases and the J gene lost 7 bases, with 18 bases spanning the gap. The germline CDR1 and CDR2 sequences are SGHRS and YFSETQ. CDR3 length: 15 amino acids. The CDR3 sequence is CASSVSLGVWNEQFF. Written as DNA, the CDR3 is TGCGCCAGCAGCGTGAGCCTGGGGGTGTGGAATGAGCAGTTCTTC. Full variable domain (outside the CDR3, taken from reference TRBV5-1 and TRBJ2-1): KAGVTQTPRYLIKTRGQQVTLSCSPISGHRSVSWYQQTPGQGLQFLFEYFSETQRNKGNFPGRFSGRQFSNSRSEMNVSTLELGDSALYLCASSVSLGVWNEQFFGPGTRLTVL.

This chain's CDR3 is CASSSERKLFF. The DNA of the CDR3 is TGTGCCAGCAGTTCCGAGAGAAAACTGTTTTTT. This chain links TRBV6-9 with TRBJ1-4, with unresolved D. Germline assignment: CDR1 MNHGY and CDR2 SVAAGI. V was clipped by 4 bases and J by 10 bases, with 7 bases between them. The CDR3 has 11 amino acids.

The chain couples TRBV30 to TRBJ1-1; 7 nucleotides agree with TRBD1. Per the germline V gene, CDR1 is GTSNPN and CDR2 is SVGIG (reference sequence). There are 17 residues in the CDR3. The J segment lost 1 base and the V segment lost 2 bases, leaving 13 bases of the junction unmatched. The CDR3 nucleotides are TGTGCCTGGAGTCTTTCAATTACAGGGGCGTCGAACACTGAAGCTTTCTTT. This gives the protein CAWSLSITGASNTEAFF.

This chain links TRBV6-6 with TRBJ1-2; TRBD1 agrees at 8 bases. There are 11 residues in the CDR3. With V trimmed by 7 bases and J by 12 bases, 7 bases remained unmatched. The germline V gene encodes CDR1 MNHNY and CDR2 SVGAGI (reference sequence). CDR3: CASNTGGSDTF. For the CDR3, the DNA is TGTGCCAGCAATACAGGGGGTAGCGACACCTTC.

This rearrangement joins TRBV5-1 to TRBJ1-2; D may be TRBD1 (5 bases). Germline V gene sequence: CDR1 SGHRS, CDR2 YFSETQ. Trimming removed 0 bases from V and 4 bases from J, with 10 bases in between. The CDR3 extends over 14 amino acids. The CDR3 coding sequence is TGCGCCAGCAGCTTGGGGACATTATTCTATGGCTACACCTTC. Protein: CASSLGTLFYGYTF.

V usage is TRBV5-1 and J usage is TRBJ1-2; D is perhaps TRBD1 (5 bases). From germline, CDR1 is SGHRS and CDR2 YFSETQ. The V end lost 2 bases, the J end lost 7 bases, and 12 bases lay between the germline ends. The CDR3 is made up of 13 amino acids. CDR3 sequence reads: CASSLQGQTGYTF. DNA for the CDR3: TGCGCCAGCAGCTTACAAGGACAAACTGGCTACACCTTC.

The chain employs TRBV14 and TRBJ2-1; the D is unclear. Trimming took 4 bases from V and 5 from J, leaving 18 bases between them. The CDR3 covers 16 residues. Germline V gene sequence: CDR1 SGHDN, CDR2 FVKESK. The CDR3 DNA reads as TGTGCCAGCAGCCCTATCCAATCTGGGATACACAATGAGCAGTTCTTC. It translates to CASSPIQSGIHNEQFF.

The gene calls are TRBV6-6 and TRBJ2-7; no firm D call. Looked up from germline, CDR1 is MNHNY and CDR2 is SVGAGI (reference sequence). The CDR3 loop spans 13 amino acids. Trimming took 7 bases from V and 0 from J, leaving 10 bases between them. In DNA form, the CDR3 reads TGTGCCAGCACCCGGGCCCTCTCCTACGAGCAGTACTTC. The encoded protein is CASTRALSYEQYF.

This clone was counted between two and nine times. J is TRBJ2-6 and V is TRBV6-5; the D is unclear. Germline CDR1 is MNHEY and CDR2 is SVGAGI. The CDR3 spans 14 residues. The ends were cut back, 11 bases at V and 4 bases at J, with 15 bases in the middle. The CDR3 here is CASYPVGGANVLTF. The CDR3 coding sequence is TGTGCCTCCTACCCCGTAGGCGGGGCCAACGTCCTGACTTTC.

This clone has a single count. V usage is TRBV12-5 and J usage is TRBJ2-7; possibly TRBD1 for D (6 bases). Germline CDR1 is LGHNT and CDR2 is FRNRAP. This CDR3 spans 12 amino acids. Trimming shortened V by 5 bases and J by 4 bases, and 9 bases separated the two germline ends. The chain's CDR3 is CASGDRRYEQYF. In DNA, the CDR3 is TGTGCTAGTGGTGACAGGAGGTACGAGCAGTACTTC.

The chain joins TRBV5-6 to TRBJ2-2, with D hard to call. The germline V gene encodes CDR1 SGHDT and CDR2 YYEEEE. The CDR3 is 15 amino acids. V was trimmed by 2 bases and J by 4 bases, leaving 12 bases between them. The CDR3 DNA reads as TGTGCCAGCAGCTTTTTCCAGAAATCCACCGGGGAGCTGTTTTTT. Translating gives CASSFFQKSTGELFF.

This clone was counted only a few times. The chain uses TRBV7-9 and TRBJ1-5, with D unresolved. CDR1 SEHNR and CDR2 FQNEAQ come from the germline V gene (reference sequence). V lost 5 bases, J lost 6 bases, and 14 bases lay in between. CDR3 length: 14 residues. This chain's CDR3 is CASSLPDFGQPQHF. Written as DNA, the CDR3 is TGTGCCAGCAGCCTCCCTGACTTCGGTCAGCCCCAGCATTTT.

V is TRBV7-2 and J is TRBJ2-1, with D perhaps matching TRBD1 (7 bases). The CDR3 runs 13 residues. Germline lookup yields CDR1 SGHTA and CDR2 FQGNSA. V lost 5 bases and J 9 bases, leaving 14 bases between the germline ends. Here the CDR3 DNA reads TGTGCCAGCAGCCTGAGACAGGGAGGTGAGCAGTTCTTC. Translation gives CASSLRQGGEQFF. The whole variable domain, remainder taken from reference TRBV7-2 and TRBJ2-1, is GAGVSQSPSNKVTEKGKDVELRCDPISGHTALYWYRQSLGQGLEFLIYFQGNSAPDKSGLPSDRFSAERTGGSVSTLTIQRTQQEDSAVYLCASSLRQGGEQFFGPGTRLTVL.

V gene TRBV19 combines with J gene TRBJ1-4; possible D gene TRBD1, 5 bases. This CDR3 is built from 15 residues. V lost 7 bases, J lost 8 bases, and 20 bases lay in between. Germline V gene data show CDR1 as LNHDA and CDR2 as SQIVND (reference sequence). The CDR3 region has the DNA TGTGCCAGTAAGCTTTCTTGGGCAGGGAACGAAAAACTGTTTTTT. Residues: CASKLSWAGNEKLFF.

This chain uses TRBV30 with TRBJ2-2; 11 bases line up with TRBD2. The CDR3 covers 16 residues. V gave up 1 base and J gave up 6 bases; unmatched junction bases: 7. Looked up from germline, CDR1 is GTSNPN and CDR2 is SVGIG (reference sequence). Written as DNA, the CDR3 is TGTGCCTGGAGTGGGCGACTAGCGGGGAGGTCCGGGGAGCTGTTTTTT. Its translation is CAWSGRLAGRSGELFF.

This clone was recorded once. This chain joins TRBV10-3 and TRBJ2-1; 13 bases align to TRBD2. The CDR3 spans 16 residues. Germline V lookup: CDR1 ENHRY, CDR2 SYGVKD. Trimming took 5 bases from V and 5 from J; bases not matched to a gene: 6. This CDR3 is CAISPRTSGSDNEQFF. CDR3 DNA: TGTGCCATCAGTCCCAGGACTAGCGGGAGTGACAATGAGCAGTTCTTC.

V and J are TRBV5-1 and TRBJ2-3, with D perhaps being TRBD1 or TRBD2 (6 bases each). Germline V CDR1 and CDR2: SGHRS, YFSETQ. CDR3 size: 15 residues. With 4 bases removed from V and 4 bases from J, the gap between germline ends came to 16 bases. CDR3: CASSPTSGAADTQYF. CDR3 coding DNA: TGCGCCAGCAGCCCCACGTCGGGGGCGGCAGATACGCAGTATTTT.

The J gene is TRBJ2-3, the V gene TRBV9; 9 bases align to TRBD2. The CDR3 loop spans 17 amino acids. Germline-derived CDR1 and CDR2 are SGDLS and YYNGEE. The junction had 14 bases not matched to a gene; V was cut back by 6 bases and J by 3 bases. The DNA for the CDR3 is TGTGCCAGCACCTGGGGGACTAGCATCAGGGGGACAGATACGCAGTATTTT. Translating it yields CASTWGTSIRGTDTQYF.

This chain links TRBV5-6 with TRBJ2-6; D gene unclear. The germline V and J ends were trimmed by 5 bases and 2 bases, with 8 bases remaining between them. The CDR3 length is 14 residues. Germline V gene data show CDR1 as SGHDT and CDR2 as YYEEEE. The CDR3 spells CASRGQAGANVLTF. The CDR3 coding sequence is TGTGCCAGCAGAGGTCAGGCTGGGGCCAACGTCCTGACTTTC.

About this clone: This CDR3 is also generated by other DNA sequences in the sample. The chain joins TRBV9 to TRBJ1-2; D gene unclear. The CDR3 totals 13 residues. V lost 0 bases and J 2 bases, leaving 5 bases between the germline ends. Per germline, CDR1 SGDLS and CDR2 YYNGEE. CDR3 sequence reads: CASSVAANYGYTF. DNA for the CDR3: TGTGCCAGCAGCGTAGCTGCGAACTATGGCTACACCTTC.

The chain is built from TRBV7-2 and TRBJ1-2; D is unclear. Trimming removed 5 bases from V and 2 bases from J, with 21 bases in between. Per germline, CDR1 SGHTA and CDR2 FQGNSA. This CDR3 comprises 17 residues. The CDR3 nucleotides are TGTGCCAGCAGCGCCCACCTAGAGGGTCGCAGAAACTATGGCTACACCTTC. Protein product: CASSAHLEGRRNYGYTF.